The clone carrying this T cell receptor beta chain was seen at least ten times. Its antigen is not known. These data belong to a study of neurological immune-mediated disorders. The study's findings and limits: Expanded clones shared no CDR3 amino acid sequences across subjects, suggesting private repertoires in all groups. Levels of TCR clonal expansion peaked in HTLV-1-associated myelopathy and reached their lowest in multiple sclerosis, under those of healthy controls.

The making of cDNA relied on 5'RACE with 10-nucleotide random UMIs. In TCRdb, the 5' RACE reads were re-called with MiXCR into one record per CDR3 protein. Counted here are about 50,000 distinct CDR3 sequences, about 15% occurring once; the ten biggest clones make up 4% to 5.5%. Stored at -80 C, 2 million PBMCs were the source of the unsorted libraries. The receptor's source is a man in his sixties in good health. Sequenced input: PBMCs.

Here the CDR3 reads CSALTSYNEQFF. Written as DNA, the CDR3 is TGCAGTGCTTTGACTAGCTACAATGAGCAGTTCTTC. The V call is TRBV20-1, the J call TRBJ2-1, with a possible D match to TRBD2 (6 bases). Germline loops: CDR1 DFQATT, CDR2 SNEGSKA (reference sequence). V was clipped by 5 bases and J by 3 bases, with 8 bases between them. The CDR3 totals 12 residues.